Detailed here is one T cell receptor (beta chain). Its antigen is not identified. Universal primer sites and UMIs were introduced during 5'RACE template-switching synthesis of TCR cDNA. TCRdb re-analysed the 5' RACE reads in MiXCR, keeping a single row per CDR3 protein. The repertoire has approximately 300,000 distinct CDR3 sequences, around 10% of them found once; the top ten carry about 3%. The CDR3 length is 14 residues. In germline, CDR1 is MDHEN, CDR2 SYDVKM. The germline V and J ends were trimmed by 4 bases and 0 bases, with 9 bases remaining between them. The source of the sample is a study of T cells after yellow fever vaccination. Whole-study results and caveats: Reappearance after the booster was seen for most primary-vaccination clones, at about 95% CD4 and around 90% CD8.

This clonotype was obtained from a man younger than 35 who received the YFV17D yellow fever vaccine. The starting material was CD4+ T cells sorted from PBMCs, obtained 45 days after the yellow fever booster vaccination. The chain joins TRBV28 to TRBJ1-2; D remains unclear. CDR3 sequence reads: CASSSSGANYGYTF. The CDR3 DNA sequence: TGTGCCAGCAGTTCCTCTGGGGCTAACTATGGCTACACCTTC.